Listed below are T cell receptor beta chains from one sample, sequenced in a study of blood T cell repertoires in COVID-19. Generated by immunoSEQ multiplex PCR, the TCRdb table keeps only in-frame clones and is missing some. The sample includes about 110,000 clones, approximately 80% of them seen just once. Material: peripheral blood. The receptors originated from a woman of 80 years or more with active or convalescent COVID-19. CDR3s leave out the opening cysteine and the closing phenylalanine or tryptophan. A D gene is named only where the DNA matches it firmly. A row's size may be missing; if present it is once, few, many or a size class.

>TRBV6-5|TRBJ2-7|.|TRBD1
ASTPRGTGWYEQY
>TRBV28|TRBJ2-7|.|.
ASSTRQVGRYEQY
>TRBV10-3|TRBJ2-1|.|TRBD2
AIRILAGGYNEQF
>TRBV28|TRBJ2-4|.|TRBD2
ASSSAAGGTKNIQY
>TRBV15|TRBJ2-7|.|TRBD2
ATSREPSGSYEQY
>TRBV28|TRBJ2-3|.|.
ASRTTGTDTQY
>TRBV20-1|TRBJ2-7|few|.
SARSGFEQY
>TRBV7-9|TRBJ2-7|.|TRBD2
ASSPSGGGRLDEQY
>TRBV27|TRBJ2-7|.|TRBD1
ASSFRQGTTYEQY
>TRBV28|TRBJ2-7|.|TRBD1
ASRRRQGPYEQY
>TRBV5-1|TRBJ2-3|.|TRBD2
ASSPDASGSTTDTQY
>TRBV9|TRBJ1-1|.|.
ASSVSMNTEAF
>TRBV9|TRBJ2-1|.|TRBD2
ASSPGVGLAVGSSYNEQF
>TRBV27|TRBJ2-7|.|.
ASRGPTKTHEQY
>TRBV5-1|TRBJ2-1|few|.
ASSLPTSSYNEQF
>TRBV9|TRBJ2-1|few|.
ASSVTATRARHEQF
>TRBV24-1|TRBJ2-1|few|TRBD2
ATSATFLGSGRALYNEQF
>TRBV10-3|TRBJ2-5|.|TRBD2
AISGLAVNQETQY
>TRBV28|TRBJ2-5|.|TRBD2
ASSRRTSGKYQETQY
>TRBV7-8|TRBJ2-1|few|.
ASSPPYGRGRTSGPSSYNEQF
>TRBV9|TRBJ2-1|few|TRBD2
ASSVELANYNEQF
>TRBV28|TRBJ1-1|.|.
ASSLSGTEAF
>TRBV19|TRBJ2-4|.|.
ASRFASTQNIQY
>TRBV28|TRBJ2-7|.|TRBD1
ASTSGGAGYEQY
>TRBV7-8|TRBJ1-4|.|.
ASSLRDAGEKLF
>TRBV20-1|TRBJ2-1|.|TRBD2
SASGSGGHDEQF
>TRBV9|TRBJ2-3|.|.
ASSASTSTDTQY